Listed here is a single T cell receptor (beta chain). These data belong to a study of blood T cell repertoires in COVID-19. Overall study context: Donors in the United States, Italy and Spain gave samples during acute or convalescent COVID-19.

Trimming left V 4 bases short and J 7 bases short, with 8 bases between. CDR1 LGHDT and CDR2 YNNKEL come from the germline V gene (reference sequence). The CDR3 consists of 11 residues. Assay used: immunoSEQ multiplex PCR; TCRdb lists only in-frame clones, some missing. The table records about 200,000 clones, 70% to 90% of them present only once. The study assigned cohorts using participant-reported clinical history. The rearrangement uses TRBV3-1 (or the pseudogene TRBV3-2) and TRBJ2-7; no clear D gene. This sequence was found in a woman aged 40 to 50 with acute COVID-19. The source material was PBMCs or T cells enriched from blood (not recorded which). The CDR3 DNA sequence: TGTGCCAGCAGCCCCCCCAGGGAGCAGTACTTC. This translates into CASSPPREQYF.